This T cell receptor (beta chain) was obtained from a study of human T cells and chemical hapten exposure. Findings of the study overall: More PT1 expanded TCRs went with higher patch test scores. TCRs exceeding 1 in 1000 frequency stayed unchanged with DPC sensitization.

As to time point: patch test 2, 6 weeks after DPC sensitization. The treatment is: therapeutic diphenylcyclopropenone sensitization with weekly scalp DPC. Germline assignment: CDR1 SGDLS and CDR2 YYNGEE. With 4 bases clipped from V and 2 bases from J, the junction kept 5 bases outside the gene matches. This CDR3 has 15 residues. TCRdb re-derived calls from the RACE reads in MiXCR, one entry per CDR3 protein. Of 35,000 to 50,000 distinct CDR3 sequences listed, approximately 9% are singletons. In the case of this clonotype: Its antigen is undetermined.

J is TRBJ2-5 and V is TRBV9; 10 bases map to TRBD2. Source: whole blood, taken in connection with sensitization to the hapten diphenylcyclopropenone (DPC). The TCR comes from a middle-aged woman with alopecia areata. Some clones in this sample may be carry-over from other donors' samples. CDR3 loop: CASSPSSGGQETQYF. For the CDR3, the DNA is TGTGCCAGCAGCCCATCTAGCGGGGGACAAGAGACCCAGTACTTC. Full variable domain (outside the CDR3, taken from reference TRBV9 and TRBJ2-5): DSGVTQTPKHLITATGQRVTLRCSPRSGDLSVYWYQQSLDQGLQFLIQYYNGEERAKGNILERFSAQQFPDLHSELNLSSLELGDSALYFCASSPSSGGQETQYFGPGTRLLVL.